This T cell receptor beta chain was retrieved from a study of shared clonotypes between healthy human individuals (dated by TCRdb to 2018 to 2020). For the wider study: The cohort included three men and a couple of women between 18 and 49 years of age. For each donor, CD4 naive and CD4 memory were each run on three plates, CD8 naive on two plates, and CD8 memory on one plate. To estimate repertoire size and how much clonotypes are shared between individuals, the study performed deep sequencing of blood TCR repertoires from roughly five healthy adults. To increase sequencing depth and limit assay-specific biases, TCR repertoire library preparation and sequencing were carried out by different laboratories using diverse techniques. Leukapheresis yielded between about 0.85 and 10 billion PBMCs per donor. What the study reported, not specific to this receptor: Pairwise subsampling indicated that sequencing depth was expected to affect the degree of clonotype sharing among donors. Sharing across a handful of donors was observed for 5% to 6.5% of naive CD4, about 3.2% of naive CD8, about 2.3% of memory CD4, and approximately 0.41% of memory CD8 clonotypes. Because the study included only a small number of donors, the genetic and exposure-history diversity represented was limited. Incomplete sequencing was indicated by rarefaction of sorted-subset datasets, despite the large sequencing depth. Naive subsets generally had larger estimated clonotype richness than memory subsets. Clonotypes shared by all four sorted-subset donors showed higher generation probabilities than non-shared clonotypes. Sampling was limited to blood, and TCR repertoires in tissue likely differ from TCR repertoires in blood.

Healthy HIV-negative adults with no recently reported acute infections or vaccinations were included as donors. Every donor was a Caucasian adult living in Nashville, Tennessee, USA. CD8 memory samples combined magnetically selected CD45RO+ cells with CCR7-negative CD45RA+ effector memory (TemRA) cells. Blood was obtained by leukapheresis, after which PBMCs were separated by Ficoll-Histopaque density gradient centrifugation and cryopreserved in liquid nitrogen vapor phase. Purity and quantity of every magnetically sorted T cell population were checked by analytical flow cytometry. Each sorted fraction had its genomic DNA isolated and then quantified by UV absorbance on a Nanodrop 2000c. Concerning this clone itself: This receptor's antigen is unknown. Base quality data are lacking; no much larger clone is found one base away.

TCR CDR3 regions were amplified from genomic DNA by multiplex PCR using the deep immunoSEQ assay. Extracted genomic DNA from each cell subset was distributed evenly across all wells of several immunoSEQ 96-well plates, and each plate was treated as a replicate. Each replicate PCR for sorted subsets received 200 ng genomic DNA, equal to 28,000 or so T cell genomes. Purified libraries were measured with a Qubit 3.0 fluorometer, size-checked on a Bioanalyzer 2100, and measured again with the KAPA Library Quantification kit. Each immunoSEQ 96-well plate was sequenced on its own single-read 150-cycle Illumina NextSeq 550 flow cell. In the original analysis: Because only junctional sequences without quality scores were contained in the immunoSEQ output, filtering matching that applied to full-length reads could not be performed. To assign V/J genes and CDR3, sequences were annotated against IMGT germline references using PyIR, a Python wrapper for IgBLAST v1.9. Any read was removed if the V/J assignment was weak (E-value above 1e-6), the CDR3 was missing, or the read contained stop codons, out-of-frame junctions, or ambiguous translated residues. V3J clonotypes were defined by identical inferred V gene, J gene, and CDR3 amino acid sequence. To compute the percentage overlap between repertoires, the number of shared unique clonotypes was divided by the size of the smaller repertoire. Repertoire richness was assessed with RTK rarefaction, the Chao1 estimator, and Recon v2.1 estimates of unobserved clonotypes. For all TCRbeta clonotypes obtained by the gDNA method from a handful of donors, generation probabilities were computed with OLGA. TCRdb stores this immuneACCESS table with in-frame sequences only. Part of the clones is absent; in the studies checked, under half of the shortfall reflects unresolved V genes, and no reason is known for the rest. V, J and clone size are those of that table, while D and trimming were read from the DNA. This sample gives roughly 300,000 clones in total; roughly 87% of them show up just once. About 17% of the sample lies in the top ten.

This receptor was identified in a man younger than 30 in good health. Input material: memory CD8+ T cells sorted from blood. The cell subset or site label for this specimen denotes: CD45RO+ cells pooled with CCR7-negative TemRA cells.

The CDR3 protein sequence reads: CASSLYHPQGSNEQFF. Read as DNA, the sequence is TGTGCCAGCAGTTTATATCACCCCCAGGGGTCAAATGAGCAGTTCTTC. This chain joins TRBV27 to TRBJ2-1, and perhaps TRBD1 as D gene, on 6 matching bases. Looking up the germline V gene (reference sequence) yields CDR1 MNHEY and CDR2 SMNVEV. V loses 1 base of germline sequence and J loses 7 bases, and the interval between the two ends is 17 bases. The CDR3 sequence holds 16 residues, the cysteine and phenylalanine included. The only DNA kept is the CDR3, 48 bases in frame from the first base.